This T cell receptor (beta chain) was recorded in a study of CD8 T cells in Susac syndrome. CDR1 and CDR2 (germline): LGHNA, YSLEER. With 1 base clipped from V and 1 base from J, the junction kept 2 bases outside the gene matches. The CDR3 loop spans 16 amino acids. TEMRA cells underwent FACS enrichment and CD8+ and CD4+ T cells underwent negative isolation. A quantity of roughly 0.5 to 1 ug RNA underwent reverse transcription using random hexamers. Amplification of TCR beta CDR3 used immunoSEQ multiplex PCR across 54 Vbeta and 13 Jbeta. TCRdb analysed the immunoSEQ multiplex PCR reads with MiXCR anew, one entry per CDR3 protein. The sample lists roughly 160,000 distinct CDR3 sequences, around 94% occurring once.

The chain has TRBV4-3 and TRBJ2-5, with TRBD2 identical over 11 bases. Source material: CD4+ T cells from PBMCs. The source of this sequence is a human donor in good health. The DNA of the CDR3 is TGCGCCAGCAGCCAAGGGGGGACTAGCGGCCAAGAGACCCAGTACTTC. Translated, it gives CASSQGGTSGQETQYF.